This T cell receptor (beta chain) was identified during a study of blood T cells in healthy people across ages. It was with a sample-barcoded 5' primer and a J-beta primer mix that a second PCR of roughly 6 to 11 cycles was run. TCRdb fed the 5' RACE reads into MiXCR, producing one record per CDR3 protein. Among approximately 760,000 distinct CDR3 sequences listed, 25% were seen once. Every sample had a minimum of 7 million PBMCs isolated. The CDR3 covers 17 residues. Germline-derived CDR1 and CDR2 are SGHTA and FQGNSA. The V end was cut by 1 base, the J end by 8 bases, with 20 bases between. These records were also assigned to another study, of T cells of mothers and their children. According to that study: Using the M1S primer, the second PCR added sample barcodes along with 2-4 random nucleotides. It was observed that no persistent microchimeric T cell clones could be detected.

This TCR derives from a boy aged 10-17 years in good health. Sequenced: blood. The chain joins TRBV7-2 to TRBJ1-4; weak D call: TRBD1 (5 bases). The CDR3 nucleotides are TGTGCCAGCAGCTTAGATGAGCCAGGGTGGTTTGGGGAAAAACTGTTTTTT. The encoded protein is CASSLDEPGWFGEKLFF.